One and the same sample provided the 25 T cell receptor beta chains below, sequenced in a study of blood T cells in healthy people across ages. The authors ran a second PCR of roughly 7 to 11 cycles using a sample-barcoded 5' primer and a J-beta primer mix. TCRdb redid the calling of the 5' RACE reads with MiXCR, one entry per CDR3 protein. This repertoire shows 800,000 to 900,000 distinct CDR3 sequences, around two thirds found once; its top ten account for about a quarter. The sequencing input was blood. These receptors were collected from a young man in good health.

The CDR3 sequence: CAISNRERNYGYTF. The CDR3 region has the DNA TGTGCCATCAGCAACAGGGAGAGAAACTATGGCTACACCTTC. The chain employs TRBV10-3 and TRBJ1-2; perhaps TRBD1 as D (6 bases). The germline gives CDR1 ENHRY, CDR2 SYGVKD. This CDR3 contains 14 residues. The V and J ends lost 6 bases and 2 bases respectively, with 13 bases between them.

The chain links TRBV12-5 to TRBJ2-1; the D is unclear. V was trimmed by 3 bases and J by 0 bases, leaving 6 bases between them. Per germline, CDR1 LGHNT and CDR2 FRNRAP. The CDR3 has 14 residues. In DNA, the CDR3 is TGTGCTAGTGGTTTTCAGAGCTCCTACAATGAGCAGTTCTTC. Amino acids: CASGFQSSYNEQFF. The full variable domain, completed using reference TRBV12-5 and TRBJ2-1, is DARVTQTPRHKVTEMGQEVTMRCQPILGHNTVFWYRQTMMQGLELLAYFRNRAPLDDSGMPKDRFSAEMPDATLATLKIQPSEPRDSAVYFCASGFQSSYNEQFFGPGTRLTVL.

The V and J genes are TRBV7-2 and TRBJ2-7, with 8 bases that match TRBD1. The CDR3 contains 17 residues. J gave up 3 bases and V 4 bases, and 14 bases lay outside the gene matches. CDR1 and CDR2 from the germline V gene are SGHTA and FQGNSA. DNA for the CDR3: TGTGCCAGCAGCTCCCAGACAGGGGACGCCCTAGGCTACGAGCAGTACTTC. Translated: CASSSQTGDALGYEQYF.

The table lists this clonotype with many counts. This rearrangement joins TRBV30 to TRBJ2-5, with a weak D call TRBD2 (5 bases). Trimming pared 8 bases from V and 1 base from J, leaving 20 bases between. This CDR3 has 15 residues. Looked up from germline, CDR1 is GTSNPN and CDR2 is SVGIG (reference sequence). The CDR3 is CAVMMADGVQETQYF. CDR3 DNA: TGTGCCGTAATGATGGCCGACGGGGTCCAAGAGACCCAGTACTTC.

DNA of the CDR3: TGTGCCAGCAGTGGTCGACAGGGGGAAAAACTGTTTTTT. Its protein product is CASSGRQGEKLFF. The V and J genes are TRBV27 and TRBJ1-4; 8 nucleotides match TRBD1. Trimming cost V 5 bases and J 8 bases; bases outside gene matches: 4. The CDR3 is made up of 13 amino acids. Germline CDR1 reads MNHEY; CDR2 reads SMNVEV (reference sequence).

The chain couples TRBV7-2 to TRBJ1-6; 10 nucleotides agree with TRBD1. The CDR3 has 18 residues. Trimming removed 5 bases from V and 6 bases from J; junction bases left unmatched: 13. The germline V gene encodes CDR1 SGHTA and CDR2 FQGNSA. CDR3 sequence (DNA): TGTGCCAGCAGCCCCCAACCCGGGACAGGGGCGATTAATTCACCCCTCCACTTT. Translation: CASSPQPGTGAINSPLHF. Using reference TRBV7-2 and TRBJ1-6 for the parts outside the CDR3, the full variable domain is GAGVSQSPSNKVTEKGKDVELRCDPISGHTALYWYRQSLGQGLEFLIYFQGNSAPDKSGLPSDRFSAERTGGSVSTLTIQRTQQEDSAVYLCASSPQPGTGAINSPLHFGNGTRLTVT.

There are a few counts of this clonotype. V and J are TRBV4-1 and TRBJ2-7, with 9 bases aligning to TRBD1. The germline V gene encodes CDR1 MGHRA and CDR2 YSYEKL. The J segment lost 4 bases and the V segment lost 4 bases, leaving 8 bases of the junction unmatched. This CDR3 is 15 amino acids long. The DNA for the CDR3 is TGCGCCAGCAGCCTTCGGACAGGGGAGGCGTACGAGCAGTACTTC. Translating gives CASSLRTGEAYEQYF.

The V call is TRBV6-5, the J call TRBJ2-4; D remains ambiguous. The CDR3 consists of 12 residues. V lost 4 bases and J 13 bases, leaving 14 bases between the germline ends. The germline V gene has CDR1 MNHEY and CDR2 SVGAGI. The CDR3 sequence is CASSSSKETQYF. The CDR3 region has the DNA TGTGCCAGCAGTTCTTCTAAGGAAACCCAGTACTTC.

There are a few counts of this clonotype. V gene TRBV9 combines with J gene TRBJ2-1; 9 nucleotides align to TRBD2. After removal of 0 bases from V and 0 bases from J, the junction contained 7 bases not matched to a gene. Germline CDR1 and CDR2: SGDLS and YYNGEE. The CDR3 length is 18 residues. The CDR3 spells CASSVGSGGLSSYNEQFF. CDR3 nucleotides: TGTGCCAGCAGCGTAGGTAGCGGGGGCCTCAGCTCCTACAATGAGCAGTTCTTC.

This clonotype appeared many times. The V gene is TRBV7-2, the J gene TRBJ2-1; 8 bases are a match to TRBD2. The CDR3 spans 17 residues. Trimming cost V 2 bases and J 6 bases; bases outside gene matches: 12. Germline V gene sequence: CDR1 SGHTA, CDR2 FQGNSA. The CDR3 region is CASSLPTGTRDPNEQFF. CDR3 nucleotides: TGTGCCAGCAGCTTACCGACCGGGACTAGAGACCCCAATGAGCAGTTCTTC.

This clonotype was observed many times. The gene calls are TRBV5-1 and TRBJ2-1; the D gene is possibly TRBD2 (6 bases). Germline CDR1 is SGHRS and CDR2 is YFSETQ. The CDR3 is made up of 14 amino acids. Trimming left V 0 bases short and J 2 bases short, with 6 bases between. The CDR3, as DNA: TGCGCCAGCAGCTTGGTAGCGGCCTACAATGAGCAGTTCTTC. Protein sequence: CASSLVAAYNEQFF.

V usage is TRBV7-8 and J usage is TRBJ1-4; no reliable D call. CDR3 length equals 12 residues. V was clipped by 1 base and J by 10 bases, with 7 bases between them. Germline-derived CDR1 and CDR2 are SGHVS and FQNEAQ. As DNA, the CDR3 is TGTGCCAGCAGCTTAGGGTCTGGAAAACTGTTTTTT. Translation: CASSLGSGKLFF. The full variable domain, its missing parts supplied by reference TRBV7-8 and TRBJ1-4, is GAGVSQSPRYKVAKRGQDVALRCDPISGHVSLFWYQQALGQGPEFLTYFQNEAQLDKSGLPSDRFFAERPEGSVSTLKIQRTQQEDSAVYLCASSLGSGKLFFGSGTQLSVL.

In this sample, this clonotype turned up once. This rearrangement joins TRBV20-1 to TRBJ2-7; tentative D call: TRBD2 (5 bases). From germline, CDR1 is DFQATT and CDR2 SNEGSKA (reference sequence). CDR3 length equals 13 residues. The V end lost 5 bases, the J end lost 0 bases, and 11 bases lay between the germline ends. As DNA, the CDR3 is TGCAGTGCTTCCAGCGAGGGCTCCTACGAGCAGTACTTC. This gives the protein CSASSEGSYEQYF.

This clonotype was detected only a few times. This rearrangement joins TRBV27 to TRBJ1-2; TRBD1 might be the D (5 bases). CDR1 MNHEY and CDR2 SMNVEV come from the germline V gene (reference sequence). Trimming removed 6 bases at V and 0 bases at J, with 14 bases between. This CDR3 contains 15 residues. CDR3: CASSFVGRANYGYTF. CDR3 DNA: TGTGCCAGCAGCTTCGTCGGCAGGGCTAACTATGGCTACACCTTC.

The V call is TRBV6-2 or TRBV6-3, the J call TRBJ2-1, with 12 bases matching TRBD2. The length of the CDR3 is 17 residues. The V gene end was trimmed by 5 bases and the J gene end by 6 bases; junction bases not matched to a gene: 11. Germline CDR1 reads MNHEY; CDR2 reads SVGEGT. The CDR3 DNA is TGTGCCAGCAGTGAGACTAGCGGGGGCCTAAGACGCAATGAGCAGTTCTTC. Translated, it gives CASSETSGGLRRNEQFF.

The rearrangement joins TRBV20-1 to TRBJ2-3; D unclear. Germline V CDR1 and CDR2: DFQATT, SNEGSKA (reference sequence). The germline V and J ends were trimmed by 6 bases and 5 bases, with 18 bases remaining between them. This CDR3 is built from 14 residues. The chain's CDR3 is CSAPWAEEIDTQYF. The CDR3 region has the DNA TGCAGTGCCCCATGGGCAGAAGAAATAGATACGCAGTATTTT.

This chain uses TRBV6-6 with TRBJ2-2, with D possibly matching TRBD1 (6 bases). With 8 bases removed from V and 1 base from J, the gap between germline ends came to 11 bases. The germline gives CDR1 MNHNY, CDR2 SVGAGI (reference sequence). CDR3 length: 14 residues. CDR3 in DNA: TGTGCCAGCCCTTCACAGGGGAACACCGGGGAGCTGTTTTTT. This gives the protein CASPSQGNTGELFF.

The V and J genes are TRBV13 and TRBJ1-2, with D tentatively TRBD1 (5 bases). CDR3 size: 14 residues. Germline loops: CDR1 PRHDT, CDR2 FYEKMQ (reference sequence). Deletions cut 4 bases from V and 7 bases from J, with 16 bases between. CDR3 DNA: TGTGCCAGCAGCTCCGATGGGTACGGGGGTGGCTACACCTTC. Protein product: CASSSDGYGGGYTF.

This clonotype has more than one count but fewer than ten. The V gene is TRBV5-1, the J gene TRBJ1-2, with a possible D match to TRBD1 (5 bases). Germline V gene lookup returns CDR1 SGHRS and CDR2 YFSETQ. This CDR3 is 14 amino acids long. V lost 5 bases and J 5 bases, leaving 16 bases between the germline ends. This CDR3 reads CASSSGTQIYGYTF. The DNA for the CDR3 is TGCGCCAGCAGTTCCGGGACGCAAATTTATGGCTACACCTTC.

The chain carries TRBV7-3 and TRBJ2-7, with D perhaps TRBD1 or TRBD2 (5 bases each). This CDR3 has 15 amino acids. V was cut by 0 bases and J by 2 bases, with 11 bases left in between. Germline V lookup: CDR1 SGHTA, CDR2 FQGTGA. CDR3 sequence: CASSLTDEGPYEQYF. CDR3 coding DNA: TGTGCCAGCAGCTTAACAGATGAGGGGCCCTACGAGCAGTACTTC.

The rearrangement uses TRBV4-3 and TRBJ2-5, with 10 bases identical to TRBD2. Germline loops: CDR1 LGHNA, CDR2 YSLEER. After removal of 4 bases from V and 2 bases from J, the junction contained 13 bases not matched to a gene. The CDR3 covers 18 residues. The CDR3 DNA is TGCGCCAGCAGCCGGGGCGGGACTAGCGACCGAGGGCAAGAGACCCAGTACTTC. It codes for CASSRGGTSDRGQETQYF.

The chain uses TRBV6-2 or TRBV6-3 and TRBJ2-1, with 7 positions matching TRBD2. The ends lost 8 bases at V and 2 bases at J; junction bases unmatched: 12. This CDR3 comprises 16 residues. CDR1 and CDR2 (germline): MNHEY, SVGEGT. This CDR3 is CASGETLASPYNEQFF. For the CDR3, the DNA is TGTGCCAGCGGAGAAACACTAGCGTCTCCCTACAATGAGCAGTTCTTC.

V usage is TRBV5-5 and J usage is TRBJ2-7; D gene uncertain. Germline V lookup: CDR1 SGHKS, CDR2 YYEKEE (reference sequence). This CDR3 spans 13 amino acids. V lost 4 bases, J lost 7 bases, and 15 bases lay in between. This CDR3 is CASSPGPYNEQYF. The CDR3 DNA is TGTGCCAGCAGCCCGGGTCCCTACAATGAGCAGTACTTC.

V usage is TRBV12-3 or TRBV12-4 and J usage is TRBJ2-3, with no clear D. The V gene lost 7 bases and the J gene lost 3 bases, with 11 bases spanning the gap. There are 13 residues in the CDR3. In DNA form, the CDR3 reads TGTGCCAGCACCGCCGACACTACAGATACGCAGTATTTT. Protein sequence: CASTADTTDTQYF.

The chain recombines TRBV6-5 with TRBJ2-1; TRBD2 might be the D (5 bases). Trimming pared 0 bases from V and 0 bases from J, leaving 9 bases between. The CDR3 runs 16 residues. Germline values: CDR1 MNHEY, CDR2 SVGAGI. CDR3 coding DNA: TGTGCCAGCAGTTACTCGGGCGGGTACTCCTACAATGAGCAGTTCTTC. Amino acids: CASSYSGGYSYNEQFF.